This T cell receptor (beta chain) was recorded in a study of T cell responses to AZD1222 COVID-19 vaccine. Overall study results and limits: Repertoire samples came only from after the peak T cell response.

TCRdb keeps only in-frame clones here, not all; method: immunoSEQ multiplex PCR. The data contain around 150,000 clones, over 80% of them singletons. The CDR3 totals 14 residues. Germline V CDR1 and CDR2: MNHEY, SVGEGT. The junction had 7 bases not matched to a gene; V was cut back by 5 bases and J by 6 bases. This clone was detected once. Its antigen is unidentified. The chain combines TRBV6-2 or TRBV6-3 with TRBJ1-5, with 7 nucleotides matching TRBD1. The clonotype comes from an adult who received the AZD1222 COVID-19 vaccine. This material consisted of peripheral blood, taken 28 days after the second AZD1222 dose. The CDR3 region has the DNA TGTGCCAGCAGTAGGCCGGGACAGTCTCAGCCCCAGCATTTT. It is translated as CASSRPGQSQPQHF.